This T cell receptor (beta chain) was identified during a study of breast tumors, draining lymph nodes, adjacent tissues. General observations from the study: Tumor TCR diversity was below lymph nodes but above nontumor tissue.

TCRdb processed the multiplex PCR reads anew with MiXCR; each CDR3 protein has one entry. The repertoire holds some 52,000 distinct CDR3 sequences, with about 40% as singletons. Details on this clonotype: What it binds is unknown.

Deletions cut 3 bases from V and 9 bases from J, with 17 bases between. In germline, CDR1 is KGHDR, CDR2 SFDVKD. The CDR3 is made up of 15 amino acids. This chain joins TRBV24-1 and TRBJ2-1; D is undetermined. The sequence was obtained from a female donor with breast cancer. Some clones in this sample may be carry-over from other donors' samples. Sequencing input: breast tumor tissue. The CDR3 region has the DNA TGTGCCACCAGTGATACGAGGTCCCGGTGGGCTGAGCAGTTCTTC. Its protein is CATSDTRSRWAEQFF.